Presented here are 13 T cell receptor beta chains from one specimen sequenced in a study of CD8+ T cells in alopecia areata. RNA extraction and reverse transcription yielded cDNA as sequencing template. Here immunoSEQ multiplex PCR was the method, and the copy in TCRdb shows in-frame clones only, minus some. The sample shows over 95,000 clones, roughly two fifths of them seen only once. Source material: CD4+ T cells sorted from blood. The receptor source for this set is a human donor with alopecia areata.

The genes are TRBV5-1 and TRBJ2-7; D may be TRBD2 (6 bases). The length of the CDR3 is 15 residues. Germline V lookup: CDR1 SGHRS, CDR2 YFSETQ. Trimming left V 0 bases short and J 5 bases short, with 15 bases between. The CDR3 spells CASSLVGGIEDEQYF. The CDR3 nucleotides are TGCGCCAGCAGCTTGGTAGGCGGGATCGAGGACGAGCAGTACTTC. The full variable domain, its missing parts supplied by reference TRBV5-1 and TRBJ2-7, is KAGVTQTPRYLIKTRGQQVTLSCSPISGHRSVSWYQQTPGQGLQFLFEYFSETQRNKGNFPGRFSGRQFSNSRSEMNVSTLELGDSALYLCASSLVGGIEDEQYFGPGTRLTVT.

J is TRBJ2-3 and V is TRBV29-1, with a weak D call TRBD1 (5 bases). V lost 6 bases, J lost 1 base, and 11 bases lay in between. Germline loops: CDR1 SQVTM, CDR2 ANQGSEA. This CDR3 has 13 residues. The CDR3 nucleotides read TGCAGCGTCCTAAGGGGTGGCACAGATACGCAGTATTTT. Protein: CSVLRGGTDTQYF.

Remarks on this clone: The same CDR3 can be traced to other DNA sequences in this sample. The rearrangement links TRBV30 to TRBJ2-2; D not resolved. Trimming took 0 bases from V and 8 from J, leaving 4 bases between them. The germline CDR1 and CDR2 sequences are GTSNPN and SVGIG (reference sequence). The CDR3 length is 11 residues. The CDR3 loop is CAWSVGGELFF. Here the CDR3 DNA reads TGTGCCTGGAGTGTAGGTGGGGAGCTGTTTTTT. Full variable domain (missing parts from reference TRBV30 and TRBJ2-2): SQTIHQWPATLVQPVGSPLSLECTVEGTSNPNLYWYRQAAGRGLQLLFYSVGIGQISSEVPQNLSASRPQDRQFILSSKKLLLSDSGFYLCAWSVGGELFFGEGSRLTVL.

This chain connects TRBV7-2 to TRBJ2-7, with 7 bases fitting TRBD1. The germline V gene has CDR1 SGHTA and CDR2 FQGNSA. The CDR3 is 15 amino acids. Unmatched junction bases numbered 8, after V lost 5 bases and J lost 1 base. The CDR3 region is CASSPQTGISYEQYF. The CDR3 region has the DNA TGTGCCAGCAGCCCTCAGACAGGGATTTCCTACGAGCAGTACTTC. The full variable domain, rest sourced from reference TRBV7-2 and TRBJ2-7, is GAGVSQSPSNKVTEKGKDVELRCDPISGHTALYWYRQSLGQGLEFLIYFQGNSAPDKSGLPSDRFSAERTGGSVSTLTIQRTQQEDSAVYLCASSPQTGISYEQYFGPGTRLTVT.

This clone is a singleton in its sample. The genes are TRBV6-5 and TRBJ1-2; D might be TRBD1 (6 bases). This CDR3 comprises 16 residues. Germline V gene sequence: CDR1 MNHEY, CDR2 SVGAGI. Trimming pared 0 bases from V and 5 bases from J, leaving 16 bases between. CDR3 sequence: CASSYSRAGDGYGYTF. Here the CDR3 DNA reads TGTGCCAGCAGTTACTCTCGCGCAGGGGATGGGTATGGCTACACCTTC.

This chain connects TRBV19 to TRBJ1-2; maybe TRBD1 (5 bases). Germline values: CDR1 LNHDA, CDR2 SQIVND (reference sequence). This CDR3 spans 15 amino acids. Trimming took off 4 bases at V and 3 bases at J, with 15 bases between the two ends. The CDR3 DNA sequence: TGTGCCAGTAGTACTACATCAGGGATTCACTATGGCTACACCTTC. It is translated as CASSTTSGIHYGYTF.

This clone was recorded only once. The chain combines TRBV30 with TRBJ1-2; no firm D call. Germline V gives CDR1 GTSNPN, CDR2 SVGIG (reference sequence). This CDR3 is built from 14 residues. The V and J ends lost 5 bases and 0 bases respectively, with 13 bases between them. The CDR3 nucleotides are TGTGCCTGGGCCGCACCTACTGCTAACTATGGCTACACCTTC. Translation gives CAWAAPTANYGYTF.

This clone was recorded a few times. The rearrangement links TRBV5-1 to TRBJ2-7; 12 bases match TRBD2. CDR1 SGHRS and CDR2 YFSETQ come from the germline V gene. With 4 bases clipped from V and 3 bases from J, the junction kept 5 bases outside the gene matches. CDR3 length: 15 residues. Written as DNA, the CDR3 is TGCGCCAGCAGCCCGCTGACTAGCGGGAGCTACGAGCAGTACTTC. This gives the protein CASSPLTSGSYEQYF.

V usage is TRBV30 and J usage is TRBJ2-2; D gene uncertain. V was trimmed by 3 bases and J by 0 bases, leaving 8 bases between them. CDR1 is GTSNPN and CDR2 is SVGIG in the germline V gene (reference sequence). The CDR3 contains 14 residues. CDR3 sequence (DNA): TGTGCCTGGAGGCTTGCAGCGAACACCGGGGAGCTGTTTTTT. This codes for CAWRLAANTGELFF.

This clone has just a few counts. The genes are TRBV28 and TRBJ2-1; weak D call: TRBD2 (7 bases). The CDR3 sequence is 16 residues long. Trimming took off 4 bases at V and 7 bases at J, with 20 bases between the two ends. Germline V gives CDR1 MDHEN, CDR2 SYDVKM. DNA of the CDR3: TGTGCCAGCAGTTCCCTAGGACTAGGGGGGGGGAATGAGCAGTTCTTC. Encoded protein: CASSSLGLGGGNEQFF. The full variable domain, in which reference TRBV28 and TRBJ2-1 provide the parts outside the CDR3, is DVKVTQSSRYLVKRTGEKVFLECVQDMDHENMFWYRQDPGLGLRLIYFSYDVKMKEKGDIPEGYSVSREKKERFSLILESASTNQTSMYLCASSSLGLGGGNEQFFGPGTRLTVL.

The genes are TRBV30 and TRBJ2-3; TRBD2 might be the D (6 bases). Trimming took off 4 bases at V and 3 bases at J, with 8 bases between the two ends. CDR3 length: 12 amino acids. Germline loops: CDR1 GTSNPN, CDR2 SVGIG (reference sequence). The CDR3 reads CAWNRGTDTQYF. CDR3 bases: TGTGCCTGGAATCGGGGGACAGATACGCAGTATTTT.

This clone was found once. V is TRBV27 and J is TRBJ2-7; D is tentatively TRBD1 or TRBD2 (5 bases each). CDR3 length: 12 amino acids. Germline V gene lookup returns CDR1 MNHEY and CDR2 SMNVEV (reference sequence). V was trimmed by 6 bases and J by 8 bases, leaving 14 bases between them. CDR3 sequence reads: CASRDHLGQQYF. CDR3 in DNA: TGTGCCAGCAGGGACCATCTGGGACAGCAGTACTTC.

This clone was recorded a few times. This rearrangement joins TRBV5-1 to TRBJ2-7, with 10 bases aligning to TRBD2. The V and J ends lost 4 bases and 5 bases, in that order; junction bases with no gene match: 6. Germline V gives CDR1 SGHRS, CDR2 YFSETQ. The length of the CDR3 is 14 residues. This chain's CDR3 is CASSPGTSVNEQYF. The CDR3 coding sequence is TGCGCCAGCAGCCCCGGGACTAGCGTTAACGAGCAGTACTTC.